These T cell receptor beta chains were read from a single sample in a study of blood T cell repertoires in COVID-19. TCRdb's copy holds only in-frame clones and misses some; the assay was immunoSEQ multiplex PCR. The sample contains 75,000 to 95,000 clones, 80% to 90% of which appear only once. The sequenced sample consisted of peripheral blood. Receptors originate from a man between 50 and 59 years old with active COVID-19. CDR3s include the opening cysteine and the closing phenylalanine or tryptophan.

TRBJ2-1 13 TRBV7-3 CASSLKGSNEQFF
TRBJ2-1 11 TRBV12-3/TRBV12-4 CASSLGHEQFF
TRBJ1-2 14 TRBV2 CASSATGTGDGYTF
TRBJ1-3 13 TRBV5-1 CASASSSGNTIYF
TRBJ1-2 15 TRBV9 CASSARTGGNYGYTF
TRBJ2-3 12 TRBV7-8 CASGQRVDTQYF
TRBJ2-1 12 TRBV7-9 CASSSTVDEQFF
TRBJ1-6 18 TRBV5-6 CASSLDRGLVSYNSPLHF
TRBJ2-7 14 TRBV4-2 CASSQRQGSYEQYF
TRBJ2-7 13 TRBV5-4 CAFGGGGIYEQYF
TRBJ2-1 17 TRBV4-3 CASSQSTSGGLYNEQFF
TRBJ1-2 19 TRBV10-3 CAISPQDETGPKGNYGYTF
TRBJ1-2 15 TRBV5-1 CASSIGQGIVYGYTF
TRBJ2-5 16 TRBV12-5 CASTGVTGGPGETQYF
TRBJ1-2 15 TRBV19 CASSNSGTLTRGYTF
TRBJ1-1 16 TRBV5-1 CASSSQIGLQVAEAFF
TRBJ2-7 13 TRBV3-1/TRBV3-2 CASSFGLPDEQYF
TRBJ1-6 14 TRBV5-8 CASSRGQAYSPLHF
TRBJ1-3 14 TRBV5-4 CASSLTGAGNTIYF
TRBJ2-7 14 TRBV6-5 CASRRSGGPEEQYF
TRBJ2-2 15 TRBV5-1 CASWTGGADTGELFF
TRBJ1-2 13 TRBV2 CASSYRAGGGYTF
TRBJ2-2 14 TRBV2 CASRGQGNTGELFF
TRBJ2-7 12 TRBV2 CASRTGVYEQYF
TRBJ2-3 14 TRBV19 CATRTSGSTDTQYF
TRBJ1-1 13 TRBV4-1 CASSQVPRTEAFF
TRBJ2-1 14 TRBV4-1 CASSQGSAGNEQFF